Listed below are T cell receptor beta chains from one sample, sequenced in a study of a mutant IDH1 vaccine in newly diagnosed glioma. Their antigens are not known. Sequenced by immunoSEQ multiplex PCR; TCRdb stores in-frame clones only, minus some. The sample lists 30,000 to 35,000 clones, roughly 50% occurring once. The sequences come from PBMCs, collected from a glioma patient whose treatment included an IDH1 peptide vaccine. These receptors originate from a woman younger than 35 with glioma. CDR3s include the opening cysteine and the closing phenylalanine or tryptophan. D genes are given only for firm matches. Clone size is given for some rows only: seen once, a few or many times, or a class if the clone is expanded.

v_call	j_call	clone_size	d_call	cdr3_aa	cdr3_nt
TRBV30	TRBJ2-7	.	.	CAWSVRGAVSYEQYF	TGTGCCTGGAGTGTACGGGGAGCGGTCTCCTACGAGCAGTACTTC
TRBV25-1	TRBJ2-2	.	.	CASSESLYGQPNTGELFF	TGTGCCAGCAGTGAATCGTTGTATGGGCAGCCGAACACCGGGGAGCTGTTTTTT
TRBV23-1	TRBJ1-5	few	.	CASSQSGRDNQPQHF	TGCGCCAGCAGTCAATCGGGCAGGGATAATCAGCCCCAGCATTTT
TRBV11-2	TRBJ1-1	.	.	CASSFAGERIGTEAFF	TGTGCCAGCAGCTTTGCAGGGGAACGAATTGGGACTGAAGCTTTCTTT
TRBV6-1	TRBJ2-7	few	TRBD1	CASSRTGMTYEQYF	TGTGCCAGCAGCAGGACAGGGATGACCTACGAGCAGTACTTC
TRBV19	TRBJ1-2	.	.	CASSIGGGRTFYGYTF	TGTGCCAGTAGTATAGGGGGAGGGCGGACCTTCTATGGCTACACCTTC
TRBV19	TRBJ1-5	.	.	CASSITFDQPQHF	TGTGCCAGTAGTATAACGTTCGATCAGCCCCAGCATTTT
TRBV11-3	TRBJ2-2	.	TRBD2	CASSSTRTSGELFF	TGTGCCAGCAGCTCGACCAGGACTAGCGGGGAGCTGTTTTTT
TRBV7-9	TRBJ1-2	.	.	CASSLPGRNLNYGYTF	TGTGCCAGCAGCTTGCCCGGCCGGAACCTTAACTATGGCTACACCTTC
TRBV11-2	TRBJ2-7	.	.	CASSRFKVFGQYF	TGTGCCAGCAGCCGCTTCAAGGTTTTTGGGCAGTACTTC
TRBV19	TRBJ2-6	.	.	CASRVSGANVLTF	TGTGCCAGTAGAGTCTCTGGGGCCAACGTCCTGACTTTC
TRBV7-6	TRBJ2-2	.	.	CASSLEAQPGELFF	TGTGCCAGCAGCTTAGAGGCTCAGCCCGGGGAGCTGTTTTTT
TRBV19	TRBJ2-5	.	.	CASSRGTEETQYF	TGTGCCAGTAGTAGGGGGACCGAAGAGACCCAGTACTTC
TRBV29-1	TRBJ2-3	.	TRBD2	CSVGSAGGQGDTQYF	TGCAGCGTTGGATCAGCGGGGGGGCAGGGAGATACGCAGTATTTT
TRBV2	TRBJ1-5	.	.	CASTIMANQPQHF	TGTGCCAGCACTATAATGGCAAATCAGCCCCAGCATTTT
TRBV5-1	TRBJ1-2	.	.	CASSSDISWRGYTF	TGCGCCAGCAGCTCGGACATTTCCTGGAGAGGCTACACCTTC
TRBV5-6	TRBJ1-2	.	TRBD1	CASSLRTGTHGYTF	TGTGCCAGCAGCTTGCGGACAGGGACGCATGGCTACACCTTC
TRBV19	TRBJ2-4	few	.	CASSIGGGNGIQYF	TGTGCCAGTAGTATAGGTGGAGGGAACGGCATTCAGTACTTC
TRBV6-6	TRBJ2-1	few	TRBD1	CVTGMGNEQFF	TGCGTGACAGGGATGGGGAATGAGCAGTTCTTC